A selection of T cell receptor beta chains follows, all from one sample in a study of CD8 T cells in ankylosing spondylitis. One entry per CDR3 protein results from TCRdb running MiXCR on the 5' RACE reads. The repertoire holds about 150,000 distinct CDR3 sequences, with about 7.3% as singletons. Sample: blood, either unsorted or a sorted T cell fraction (not recorded which). The source is a female donor with ankylosing spondylitis or in good health (not recorded which). Each CDR3 is given with its conserved first and last residue. A D gene is named only where the DNA matches it firmly. Expanded clones get a size class; other rows say once, few or many, or leave the size out.

TRBJ1-1	TRBV5-1	many	-	TGCGCCAGCAGCCTAACGGCCCCCGAGCGAGCTTTCTTT	CASSLTAPERAFF
TRBJ2-3	TRBV27	many	-	TGTGCCAGTTCCTTTTCTCGTGGAGATACGCAGTATTTT	CASSFSRGDTQYF
TRBJ1-1	TRBV5-4	many	-	TGTGCCAGCAGCCCCTTACAGGGTACGAACACTGAAGCTTTCTTT	CASSPLQGTNTEAFF
TRBJ2-1	TRBV6-6	few	TRBD2	TGTGCCAGCGAGCGGGGAACAAACAATGAGCAGTTCTTC	CASERGTNNEQFF
TRBJ2-2	TRBV7-3	many	-	TGTGCCAGCAGCTCTACCAACACCGGGGAGCTGTTTTTT	CASSSTNTGELFF
TRBJ1-4	TRBV30	many	-	TGTGCCTGGAGTGAAGGACAAGGCGGGAAACTGTTTTTT	CAWSEGQGGKLFF
TRBJ1-6	TRBV6-1	many	-	TGTGCCAGCAGGGAACTTGGACGGCGACTAAGCTCCTATAATTCACCCCTCCACTTT	CASRELGRRLSSYNSPLHF
TRBJ2-4	TRBV7-9	many	-	TGTGCCAGCAGCTTAACACAGGAGGACATTCAGTACTTC	CASSLTQEDIQYF
TRBJ2-4	TRBV7-2	many	TRBD2	TGTGCCAGCAGCTTAGCCGAGCGGGGGCGAGCCAAAAACATTCAGTACTTC	CASSLAERGRAKNIQYF
TRBJ1-5	TRBV5-1	many	-	TGCGCCAGCAGCTTGGTCTCGGGGTCTCAGCCCCAGCATTTT	CASSLVSGSQPQHF
TRBJ1-5	TRBV5-5	many	-	TGTGCCAGCAGCTTGGGGACTAGCAATCAGCCCCAGCATTTT	CASSLGTSNQPQHF
TRBJ2-2	TRBV28	many	-	TGTGCCAGCTACGGGACGAACACCGGGGAGCTGTTTTTT	CASYGTNTGELFF
TRBJ2-3	TRBV9	many	-	TGTGCCAGCAGCGTAGGGCAGGGCCGAATCACAGATACGCAGTATTTT	CASSVGQGRITDTQYF
TRBJ2-2	TRBV4-3	many	TRBD2	TGCGCCAGCAGCCAAGATCATAGGGAGGGCACCGGGGAGCTGTTTTTT	CASSQDHREGTGELFF
TRBJ2-7	TRBV5-1	many	-	TGCGCCAGCATGGAAGGGTGGATTTTGGACGAGCAGTACTTC	CASMEGWILDEQYF
TRBJ2-5	TRBV7-9	-	TRBD2	TGTGCCAGCAGCCCCGCGGGACTAGCGGGGGGCCAAGAGACCCAGTACTTC	CASSPAGLAGGQETQYF
TRBJ2-5	TRBV2	many	TRBD2	TGTGCCAGCACCTTGGGACTACCTGAAGAGACCCAGTACTTC	CASTLGLPEETQYF
TRBJ1-1	TRBV4-3	few	TRBD1	TGCGCCAGCAGCCAAATGACAGGGAGGCACACTGAAGCTTTCTTT	CASSQMTGRHTEAFF
TRBJ2-5	TRBV4-1	many	-	TGCGCCAGCAGCCAAGATCCGGGCCAGTTTCAAGAGACCCAGTACTTC	CASSQDPGQFQETQYF
TRBJ1-6	TRBV7-9	many	-	TGTGCCAGCAGCGACACGGACAGTAATTCACCCCTCCACTTT	CASSDTDSNSPLHF
TRBJ1-2	TRBV5-1	many	-	TGCGCCAGCAGCTTGGGGGCAGACCCTGCTGGTATCTATGGCTACACCTTC	CASSLGADPAGIYGYTF
TRBJ1-1	TRBV2	many	-	TGTGCCAGCAGTGAAAATGAGGACACTGAAGCTTTCTTT	CASSENEDTEAFF
TRBJ2-3	TRBV18	many	TRBD1	TGTGCCAGCTCATCCGGACAGGGTGGTGTAACAGATACGCAGTATTTT	CASSSGQGGVTDTQYF
TRBJ2-1	TRBV6-2/TRBV6-3	few	-	TGTGCCAGCAGTTACCCCTACTCCGGGACACCCTACAATGAGCAGTTCTTC	CASSYPYSGTPYNEQFF